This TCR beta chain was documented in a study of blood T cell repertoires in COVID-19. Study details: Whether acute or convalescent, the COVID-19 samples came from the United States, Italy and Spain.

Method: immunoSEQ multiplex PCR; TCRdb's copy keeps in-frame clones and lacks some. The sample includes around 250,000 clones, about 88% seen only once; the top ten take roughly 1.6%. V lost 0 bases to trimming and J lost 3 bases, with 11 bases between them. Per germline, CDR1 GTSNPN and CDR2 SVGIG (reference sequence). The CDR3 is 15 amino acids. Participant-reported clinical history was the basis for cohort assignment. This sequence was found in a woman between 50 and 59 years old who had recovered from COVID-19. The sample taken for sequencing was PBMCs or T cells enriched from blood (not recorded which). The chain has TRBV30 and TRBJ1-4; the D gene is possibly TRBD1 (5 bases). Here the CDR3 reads CAWSVQGAANEKLFF. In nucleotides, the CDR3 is TGTGCCTGGAGTGTCCAGGGTGCGGCTAATGAAAAACTGTTTTTT.